This T cell receptor beta chain was observed in a study of regulatory and conventional T cells in RAG deficiency. Study-wide results and caveats: Shannon entropy fell and Simpson indices rose in RAG-deficient patients. Treg unique TCR beta sequences were about 100-fold fewer in Omenn syndrome and CID/AS patients than controls.

Blood CD4+ CD25-high CD127-low regulatory T cells supplied the genomic DNA template. Turning to this clone: Its specificity is not known.

The CDR3 is 16 residues long. The germline V gene encodes CDR1 MGHRA and CDR2 YSYEKL. Trimming pared 0 bases from V and 7 bases from J, leaving 16 bases between. Clones were sequenced by immunoSEQ multiplex PCR, and TCRdb holds only the in-frame ones, with some missing. The data contain about 28,000 clones, about 90% of them singletons. These records were also assigned to another study, of regulatory T cells. From that second work: Amplification used 52 TRBV primers and 13 TRBJ primers.

Sequences were obtained from Tregs sorted from blood. The TCR was taken from a human donor in good health. The V call is TRBV4-1, the J call TRBJ2-1; D is tentatively TRBD1 or TRBD2 (7 bases each). The CDR3 reads CASSQDLPQGGNEQFF. CDR3 nucleotides: TGCGCCAGCAGCCAAGATCTCCCCCAGGGGGGGAATGAGCAGTTCTTC.